This is a list of T cell receptor beta chains from one sample in a study of T cells in Graves' hyperthyroidism and ophthalmopathy. One entry per CDR3 protein results from TCRdb running MiXCR on the multiplex PCR reads. The sample comprises roughly 420,000 distinct CDR3 sequences, approximately 14% of which are singletons, and approximately 8% rests with the top ten. Sequencing was done on a sample of blood. These receptors all come from a woman younger than 30 with Graves' hyperthyroidism. Each CDR3 is given with its conserved first and last residue. Each record gives: J gene, V gene, clone size, D gene, CDR3 protein, CDR3 DNA. A D gene is named only where the DNA matches it firmly. For some rows the clone size is stated as once, few or many, or as a class when expanded; others skip it.

j_call: TRBJ2-7
v_call: TRBV2
clone_size: many
d_call: TRBD1
cdr3_aa: CASSGQGALNEQYF
cdr3_nt: TGTGCCAGCAGTGGACAGGGGGCTCTCAACGAGCAGTACTTC

j_call: TRBJ2-5
v_call: TRBV6-2/TRBV6-3
clone_size: few
d_call: TRBD2
cdr3_aa: CASTTGTSVETQYF
cdr3_nt: TGTGCCAGCACGACCGGGACTAGCGTGGAGACCCAGTACTTC

j_call: TRBJ2-5
v_call: TRBV29-1
clone_size: NA
d_call: NA
cdr3_aa: CSVSPPRAGASLETQYF
cdr3_nt: TGCAGCGTCTCCCCCCCCCGCGCAGGGGCCTCCTTGGAGACCCAGTACTTC

j_call: TRBJ1-6
v_call: TRBV6-1
clone_size: few
d_call: NA
cdr3_aa: CASSALVVREALHF
cdr3_nt: TGTGCCAGCAGTGCCCTCGTGGTCCGGGAGGCCCTCCACTTT

j_call: TRBJ2-5
v_call: TRBV28
clone_size: many
d_call: TRBD2
cdr3_aa: CASSPSAGGHETQYF
cdr3_nt: TGTGCCAGCAGTCCCTCAGCGGGGGGGCATGAGACCCAGTACTTC

j_call: TRBJ1-2
v_call: TRBV12-3/TRBV12-4
clone_size: many
d_call: NA
cdr3_aa: CASTFRGSYGYTF
cdr3_nt: TGTGCCAGCACCTTTCGGGGGAGCTATGGCTACACCTTC

j_call: TRBJ2-3
v_call: TRBV12-3/TRBV12-4
clone_size: many
d_call: TRBD2
cdr3_aa: CASSSGTSGNSDTQYF
cdr3_nt: TGTGCCAGCAGTTCCGGGACTAGCGGGAACTCAGATACGCAGTATTTT

j_call: TRBJ2-7
v_call: TRBV18
clone_size: NA
d_call: NA
cdr3_aa: CASSGIGGYEQYF
cdr3_nt: TGTGCCAGCTCCGGGATAGGAGGCTACGAGCAGTACTTC

j_call: TRBJ1-2
v_call: TRBV30
clone_size: NA
d_call: NA
cdr3_aa: CAWTRGGGDGYTF
cdr3_nt: TGTGCCTGGACCCGGGGGGGGGGGGATGGCTACACCTTC

j_call: TRBJ2-3
v_call: TRBV28
clone_size: many
d_call: NA
cdr3_aa: CASSIVDRADTQYF
cdr3_nt: TGTGCCAGCAGCATAGTGGACCGAGCAGATACGCAGTATTTT

j_call: TRBJ2-1
v_call: TRBV20-1
clone_size: few
d_call: TRBD2
cdr3_aa: CSAWTSGRELGREQFF
cdr3_nt: TGCAGTGCATGGACTAGCGGGAGGGAGTTGGGTCGTGAGCAGTTCTTC

j_call: TRBJ1-2
v_call: TRBV13
clone_size: many
d_call: TRBD1
cdr3_aa: CASSFMDRGNGYTF
cdr3_nt: TGTGCCAGCAGCTTCATGGACAGGGGAAATGGCTACACCTTC

j_call: TRBJ1-3
v_call: TRBV30
clone_size: many
d_call: NA
cdr3_aa: CAWNAMSGNTIYF
cdr3_nt: TGTGCCTGGAACGCGATGTCAGGAAACACCATATATTTT

j_call: TRBJ1-5
v_call: TRBV27
clone_size: many
d_call: NA
cdr3_aa: CASRTLQGLSNQPQHF
cdr3_nt: TGTGCCAGCAGGACCCTCCAGGGTTTGAGCAATCAGCCCCAGCATTTT

j_call: TRBJ2-6
v_call: TRBV15
clone_size: few
d_call: NA
cdr3_aa: CATSRDDGANVLTF
cdr3_nt: TGTGCCACCAGCAGAGATGACGGGGCCAACGTCCTGACTTTC

j_call: TRBJ2-7
v_call: TRBV27
clone_size: few
d_call: NA
cdr3_aa: CASSLTGRSVPYEQYF
cdr3_nt: TGTGCCAGCAGTTTGACCGGACGCTCCGTCCCCTACGAGCAGTACTTC

j_call: TRBJ1-1
v_call: TRBV7-9
clone_size: few
d_call: TRBD1
cdr3_aa: CASSLTQGAGTEAFF
cdr3_nt: TGTGCCAGCAGCTTAACCCAGGGGGCTGGAACTGAAGCTTTCTTT

j_call: TRBJ1-3
v_call: TRBV12-3/TRBV12-4
clone_size: few
d_call: TRBD1
cdr3_aa: CASGSRTGSGGNTIYF
cdr3_nt: TGTGCCAGCGGATCAAGGACAGGGTCCGGTGGAAACACCATATATTTT

j_call: TRBJ2-7
v_call: TRBV12-5
clone_size: few
d_call: TRBD1
cdr3_aa: CASPQGVYEQYF
cdr3_nt: TGTGCTAGCCCACAGGGGGTGTACGAGCAGTACTTC

j_call: TRBJ1-1
v_call: TRBV2
clone_size: NA
d_call: NA
cdr3_aa: CASSDQGMNTEAFF
cdr3_nt: TGTGCCAGCAGTGATCAGGGGATGAACACTGAAGCTTTCTTT

j_call: TRBJ2-1
v_call: TRBV7-9
clone_size: many
d_call: TRBD2
cdr3_aa: CASSVSGVAEQFF
cdr3_nt: TGTGCCAGCAGTGTTAGCGGGGTCGCTGAGCAGTTCTTC

j_call: TRBJ2-3
v_call: TRBV24-1
clone_size: many
d_call: TRBD1
cdr3_aa: CATSETGQGITDTQYF
cdr3_nt: TGTGCCACCAGTGAAACCGGACAGGGTATCACAGATACGCAGTATTTT

j_call: TRBJ2-7
v_call: TRBV12-3/TRBV12-4
clone_size: many
d_call: NA
cdr3_aa: CASSRLGAGRVSYEQYF
cdr3_nt: TGTGCCAGCAGTCGCCTCGGGGCGGGAAGGGTTTCCTACGAGCAGTACTTC

j_call: TRBJ2-3
v_call: TRBV5-1
clone_size: few
d_call: TRBD2
cdr3_aa: CASSLGSGSRGTDTQYF
cdr3_nt: TGCGCCAGCAGCTTGGGTAGCGGGAGCAGAGGAACAGATACGCAGTATTTT

j_call: TRBJ1-2
v_call: TRBV6-1
clone_size: many
d_call: NA
cdr3_aa: CASRPNPGRTDGGNGYTF
cdr3_nt: TGTGCCAGCAGGCCAAACCCGGGACGCACCGACGGCGGGAATGGCTACACCTTC

j_call: TRBJ1-3
v_call: TRBV24-1
clone_size: NA
d_call: NA
cdr3_aa: CATSDGGRGNTIYF
cdr3_nt: TGTGCCACCAGTGATGGGGGCAGGGGAAACACCATATATTTT

j_call: TRBJ1-5
v_call: TRBV3-1
clone_size: many
d_call: NA
cdr3_aa: CASSQTSGSNQPQHF
cdr3_nt: TGTGCCAGCAGCCAAACTTCAGGGAGCAATCAGCCCCAGCATTTT

j_call: TRBJ1-6
v_call: TRBV7-2
clone_size: few
d_call: NA
cdr3_aa: CASSLALTASYNSPLHF
cdr3_nt: TGTGCCAGCAGCTTAGCACTCACTGCCTCCTATAATTCACCCCTCCACTTT